This entry lists 16 T cell receptor beta chains sequenced from one sample in a study of vaccination and CD4 T cells after COVID-19. Sequencing of cultured CD4+ T cell DNA used the Oncomine TCR Beta short-read assay. TCRdb itself ran the PCR reads through MiXCR, one entry per CDR3 protein. This sample has around 20,000 distinct CDR3 sequences, with roughly 71% found just once. Treatment denoted: roughly 10-day PBMC culture with coronavirus spike peptide pools or control peptides (ViraFEST assay). Their cognate antigens are unknown. The material sequenced was CD4+ T cells from blood, cultured in vitro. These receptors came from a human donor who had recovered from COVID-19.

V and J are TRBV20-1 and TRBJ2-1; 8 bases are a match to TRBD2. The CDR3 runs 16 residues. In germline, CDR1 is DFQATT, CDR2 SNEGSKA (reference sequence). V was clipped by 6 bases and J by 7 bases; unmatched bases: 17. As DNA, the CDR3 is TGCAGTGCAGGGACGGGGCTAGCGGGTATAAGTAATGAGCAGTTCTTC. It translates to CSAGTGLAGISNEQFF.

This clonotype was counted once. The chain carries TRBV9 and TRBJ2-5; D ambiguous. The germline V gene has CDR1 SGDLS and CDR2 YYNGEE. Trimming removed 4 bases from V and 4 bases from J, with 11 bases in between. This CDR3 is 13 amino acids long. The DNA for the CDR3 is TGTGCCAGCAGCCCTTCCACGGGAGAGACCCAGTACTTC. Translated: CASSPSTGETQYF.

The chain recombines TRBV6-2 or TRBV6-3 with TRBJ1-5; D perhaps matches TRBD1 (6 bases). CDR1 and CDR2 from the germline V gene are MNHEY and SVGEGT. V lost 6 bases to trimming and J lost 6 bases, with 12 bases between them. The CDR3 has 13 residues. In DNA, the CDR3 is TGTGCCAGCAGCAAACAGGGCACTCAGCCCCAGCATTTT. Translation gives CASSKQGTQPQHF.

The chain recombines TRBV7-6 with TRBJ2-5, with 9 positions matching TRBD2. CDR1 and CDR2 (germline): SGHVS, FNYEAQ. This CDR3 region has 15 residues. Trimming cost V 1 base and J 2 bases; bases outside gene matches: 2. CDR3: CASSLGGLAQETQYF. DNA for the CDR3: TGTGCCAGCAGCTTAGGGGGACTAGCTCAAGAGACCCAGTACTTC.

This sequence joins TRBV18 and TRBJ1-6; no reliable D call. Per germline, CDR1 KGHSH and CDR2 LQKENI. This CDR3 comprises 14 residues. V shed 5 bases and J shed 0 bases, with 5 bases lying between them. DNA of the CDR3: TGTGCCAGCTCAGCCAGCTCCTATAATTCACCCCTCCACTTT. It codes for CASSASSYNSPLHF.

The rearrangement joins TRBV7-2 to TRBJ1-1; 7 bases are shared with TRBD1. The CDR3 runs to 14 residues. The V gene end was trimmed by 1 base and the J gene end by 6 bases; junction bases not matched to a gene: 5. Germline CDR1 and CDR2: SGHTA and FQGNSA. As DNA, the CDR3 is TGTGCCAGCAGCTTAGGGGACAGTAACTCTGAAGCTTTCTTT. Residues: CASSLGDSNSEAFF. Supplemented by reference TRBV7-2 and TRBJ1-1, the full variable domain reads GAGVSQSPSNKVTEKGKDVELRCDPISGHTALYWYRQSLGQGLEFLIYFQGNSAPDKSGLPSDRFSAERTGGSVSTLTIQRTQQEDSAVYLCASSLGDSNSEAFFGQGTRLTVV.

This clonotype was counted between two and nine times. The chain links TRBV21-1 to TRBJ1-5. TRBV21-1 is a pseudogene segment. The CDR3 spans 13 residues. CDR3 sequence reads: CASSKVAIQPQHF. CDR3 coding DNA: TGTGCCAGCAGCAAAGTGGCGATCCAGCCCCAGCATTTT.

Written as DNA, the CDR3 is TGCAGTGCTAGAGCGGAGGTTAACTATGGCTACACCTTC. This codes for CSARAEVNYGYTF. V usage is TRBV20-1 and J usage is TRBJ1-2; D gene uncertain. The CDR3 runs to 13 residues. The germline CDR1 and CDR2 sequences are DFQATT and SNEGSKA (reference sequence). V was trimmed by 1 base and J by 1 base, leaving 7 bases between them.

V gene TRBV6-1 combines with J gene TRBJ2-7; D tentatively fits TRBD1 or TRBD2 (5 bases each). The CDR3 has 16 residues. In germline, CDR1 is MNHNS, CDR2 SASEGT. The V end was cut by 3 bases, the J end by 2 bases, with 17 bases between. For the CDR3, the DNA is TGTGCCAGCAGTGAGCAGAGGGACGTCGGAGCCTACGAGCAGTACTTC. Its translation: CASSEQRDVGAYEQYF.

V usage is TRBV6-2 or TRBV6-3 and J usage is TRBJ1-1; D is undetermined. The V gene's germline CDR1 is MNHEY and CDR2 SVGEGT. This CDR3 is 14 amino acids long. The ends were cut back, 7 bases at V and 0 bases at J, with 12 bases in the middle. This CDR3 reads CASTLDGLNTEAFF. CDR3 sequence (DNA): TGTGCCAGCACTCTCGACGGACTGAACACTGAAGCTTTCTTT.

The chain carries TRBV7-2 and TRBJ2-7; D unresolved. CDR3 size: 14 residues. Per germline, CDR1 SGHTA and CDR2 FQGNSA. Trimming stripped 5 bases from V and 1 base from J, with 12 bases between. CDR3 region: CASSMTPNSYEQYF. CDR3 bases: TGTGCCAGCAGCATGACACCCAATTCCTACGAGCAGTACTTC.

This chain connects TRBV28 to TRBJ1-2, with TRBD1 matching over 9 bases. Germline CDR1 and CDR2: MDHEN and SYDVKM. V shed 6 bases and J 5 bases; nucleotides not matched to a gene: 7. The CDR3 extends over 14 amino acids. The CDR3 bases are TGTGCCAGCAGACTCTCCGGGACAGGGTATGGCTACACCTTC. This sequence encodes CASRLSGTGYGYTF.

This chain connects TRBV28 to TRBJ1-1; D call uncertain. Germline CDR1 MDHEN, CDR2 SYDVKM. This CDR3 is built from 13 residues. Trimming stripped 4 bases from V and 1 base from J, with 7 bases between. CDR3 sequence: CASSSTRNTEAFF. The CDR3 DNA is TGTGCCAGCAGTTCAACACGGAACACTGAAGCTTTCTTT.

The V and J genes are TRBV29-1 and TRBJ2-5; D remains ambiguous. V lost 5 bases and J lost 3, with 16 bases in between. From germline, CDR1 is SQVTM and CDR2 ANQGSEA. The CDR3 extends over 14 amino acids. The CDR3 reads CSVPLFWPEETQYF. CDR3 coding DNA: TGCAGCGTTCCCCTCTTCTGGCCTGAAGAGACCCAGTACTTC.

The chain employs TRBV23-1 and TRBJ1-5; D is perhaps TRBD1 (6 bases). TRBV23-1 is noted as an ORF with a role that remains uncertain. This CDR3 has 15 residues. V lost 4 bases and J 7 bases, leaving 17 bases between the germline ends. CDR3 nucleotides: TGCGCCAGCAGTCTCTCACCACAGGGTGAACAGCCCCAGCATTTT. It specifies CASSLSPQGEQPQHF.

The genes are TRBV12-3 or TRBV12-4 and TRBJ1-1; D might be TRBD1 (5 bases). V lost 5 bases and J 1 base, leaving 8 bases between the germline ends. This CDR3 is 13 amino acids long. The CDR3 here is CASSRGGNTEAFF. The CDR3 DNA reads as TGTGCCAGCAGTCGCGGGGGGAACACTGAAGCTTTCTTT.